Below, one TCR beta chain is given with its context. Its antigen remains unknown. Primers: 60 Vbeta forward and 13 Jbeta reverse. Data came from immunoSEQ multiplex PCR; TCRdb stores just in-frame clones and leaves some out. Among 75,000 to 90,000 clones listed, roughly a tenth were seen once. CDR3 length: 15 amino acids. Germline V gene lookup returns CDR1 SGHRS and CDR2 YFSETQ. The J segment lost 4 bases and the V segment lost 2 bases, leaving 4 bases of the junction unmatched. The data belong to a study of cytomegalovirus exposure and HLA in healthy donors. General study points: 150 or so TCR beta chains were listed as cytomegalovirus-associated.

The rearrangement links TRBV5-1 to TRBJ2-7; 12 bases are shared with TRBD2. Sequencing was done on a sample of PBMCs. This TCR was recovered from a man in his sixties in good health and CMV-seropositive. This chain's CDR3 is CASSFGLAGIYEQYF. DNA of the CDR3: TGCGCCAGCAGCTTCGGACTAGCGGGAATATACGAGCAGTACTTC.